Following are 17 T cell receptor beta chains from one sample sequenced in a study of shared clonotypes between healthy human individuals. Sequenced by immunoSEQ multiplex PCR; TCRdb stores in-frame clones only, minus some. The data hold about 1 million clones, with approximately 72% observed a single time. Sequenced material: memory CD4+ T cells sorted from blood. This sample's subset: CD45RA-negative fraction. These receptors originate from a man in his late teens or twenties in good health.

A few counts support this clone. The gene calls are TRBV5-1 and TRBJ1-6; D possibly corresponds to TRBD1 (6 bases). The V end lost 2 bases, the J end lost 0 bases, and 27 bases lay between the germline ends. Germline values: CDR1 SGHRS, CDR2 YFSETQ. This CDR3 has 22 amino acids. The CDR3 nucleotides read TGCGCCAGCAGCTTAGGGGGAAAGGGGACCCTGCCCATGAACTCCTATAATTCACCCCTCCACTTT. This codes for CASSLGGKGTLPMNSYNSPLHF.

The chain links TRBV28 to TRBJ2-5; 7 bases are a match to TRBD2. CDR1 is MDHEN, CDR2 SYDVKM, per germline. CDR3 length: 15 residues. V lost 2 bases to trimming and J lost 4 bases; unmatched junction nucleotides: 7. This CDR3 is CASSLGGGGRETQYF. CDR3 sequence (DNA): TGTGCCAGCAGTTTAGGCGGGGGAGGGAGAGAGACCCAGTACTTC.

The V and J genes are TRBV11-3 and TRBJ2-5, with 8 positions matching TRBD1. V gave up 5 bases and J gave up 2 bases; unmatched junction bases: 10. The CDR3 length is 16 residues. The V gene's germline CDR1 is SGHNT and CDR2 YENEEA. The CDR3 reads CASSQGQGGVQETQYF. The CDR3 nucleotides read TGTGCCAGCAGCCAAGGACAGGGCGGTGTTCAAGAGACCCAGTACTTC.

V is TRBV9 and J is TRBJ1-1; D remains unclear. V was trimmed by 4 bases and J by 0 bases, leaving 13 bases between them. The CDR3 sequence is 15 residues long. Looked up from germline, CDR1 is SGDLS and CDR2 is YYNGEE. DNA of the CDR3: TGTGCCAGCAGCCCCCGACATGCTTTGAACACTGAAGCTTTCTTT. Amino acid sequence: CASSPRHALNTEAFF.

The CDR3 DNA reads TGTGCCAGCGCAGGGTCAGGGTACAATCAGCCCCAGCATTTT. Translation gives CASAGSGYNQPQHF. The genes are TRBV6-1 and TRBJ1-5, with D perhaps TRBD1 (5 bases). Per the germline V gene, CDR1 is MNHNS and CDR2 is SASEGT. This CDR3 comprises 14 residues. The germline V and J ends were trimmed by 8 bases and 3 bases, with 14 bases remaining between them.

The chain has TRBV4-3 and TRBJ2-1; 8 nucleotides match TRBD2. Trimming cost V 1 base and J 0 bases; bases outside gene matches: 14. CDR1 and CDR2 (germline): LGHNA, YSLEER. CDR3 length: 20 residues. The CDR3 here is CASSQGSLREASSSYNEQFF. The CDR3 DNA reads as TGCGCCAGCAGCCAAGGTTCGCTGCGGGAGGCCTCGAGCTCCTACAATGAGCAGTTCTTC.

In its sample, this clone was seen once. The chain carries TRBV2 and TRBJ1-1; no definite D call. Looked up from germline, CDR1 is SNHLY and CDR2 is FYNNEI. Deletions cut 2 bases from V and 4 bases from J, with 14 bases between. This CDR3 has 15 amino acids. The CDR3 nucleotides are TGTGCCAGCAGTGAATCCGCCTGGAGGACCACTGAAGCTTTCTTT. This encodes CASSESAWRTTEAFF.

DNA of the CDR3: TGCGCCAGCAGCCAACGAAGGGGCCGGGACACTGAAGCTTTCTTT. Translating gives CASSQRRGRDTEAFF. The V gene is TRBV4-1, the J gene TRBJ1-1, with a tentative D call TRBD1 (5 bases). Germline V gene sequence: CDR1 MGHRA, CDR2 YSYEKL. V lost 2 bases to trimming and J lost 3 bases, with 13 bases between them. The CDR3 contains 15 residues.

In this sample, this clone turned up a few times. This chain uses TRBV28 with TRBJ2-7; D uncertain. The CDR3 contains 17 residues. V shed 6 bases and J shed 4 bases, with 25 bases lying between them. CDR1 and CDR2 from the germline V gene are MDHEN and SYDVKM. This CDR3 is CASSPPVHRSGSYEQYF. CDR3 DNA sequence: TGTGCCAGCAGCCCCCCAGTTCATCGATCAGGTTCGTACGAGCAGTACTTC. Filled out from reference TRBV28 and TRBJ2-7, the complete variable domain reads DVKVTQSSRYLVKRTGEKVFLECVQDMDHENMFWYRQDPGLGLRLIYFSYDVKMKEKGDIPEGYSVSREKKERFSLILESASTNQTSMYLCASSPPVHRSGSYEQYFGPGTRLTVT.

This sequence joins TRBV30 and TRBJ1-5, with D tentatively TRBD1 (5 bases). V was trimmed by 0 bases and J by 3 bases, leaving 6 bases between them. From germline, CDR1 is GTSNPN and CDR2 SVGIG (reference sequence). This CDR3 has 13 amino acids. CDR3 protein: CAWSVDINQPQHF. As DNA, the CDR3 is TGTGCCTGGAGTGTGGACATCAATCAGCCCCAGCATTTT.

Note on this clone: The sample carries other DNA sequences with the same CDR3. The genes are TRBV6-1 and TRBJ2-3, with D uncertain. V lost 4 bases, J lost 0 bases, and 8 bases lay in between. This CDR3 has 14 amino acids. Germline-derived CDR1 and CDR2 are MNHNS and SASEGT. This CDR3 is CASSGWGSTDTQYF. CDR3 coding DNA: TGTGCCAGCAGTGGGTGGGGAAGCACAGATACGCAGTATTTT.

The chain links TRBV6-1 to TRBJ1-3; TRBD1 aligns across 7 bases. Trimming took 7 bases from V and 2 from J; bases not matched to a gene: 5. Germline V lookup: CDR1 MNHNS, CDR2 SASEGT. This CDR3 region has 14 residues. The CDR3 sequence is CASILDRTGNTIYF. The DNA of the CDR3 is TGTGCCAGCATCTTGGACAGGACTGGAAACACCATATATTTT.

This rearrangement joins TRBV7-2 to TRBJ1-1; D is unresolved. Trimming left V 2 bases short and J 2 bases short, with 12 bases between. Germline CDR1 SGHTA, CDR2 FQGNSA. The CDR3 spans 15 residues. The DNA for the CDR3 is TGTGCCAGCAGCTTACTTCCGGGCAGTAACACTGAAGCTTTCTTT. This gives the protein CASSLLPGSNTEAFF.

The CDR3 protein is CASSQDPEPGQGFEQYF. The CDR3 coding sequence is TGCGCCAGCAGCCAAGATCCGGAGCCGGGACAGGGGTTCGAGCAGTACTTC. The chain carries TRBV4-1 and TRBJ2-7; 10 positions match TRBD1. CDR1 and CDR2 from the germline V gene are MGHRA and YSYEKL. The CDR3 is 17 amino acids. Trimming removed 0 bases from V and 6 bases from J; junction bases left unmatched: 11.

The V call is TRBV19, the J call TRBJ1-2, with D possibly TRBD1 on 5 matching bases. V was trimmed by 8 bases and J by 0 bases, leaving 25 bases between them. CDR3 size: 18 residues. Germline assignment: CDR1 LNHDA and CDR2 SQIVND (reference sequence). The CDR3 is CASSAAAGGSLSNYGYTF. For the CDR3, the DNA is TGTGCCAGTTCCGCCGCGGCGGGGGGAAGCCTATCTAACTATGGCTACACCTTC. Using reference TRBV19 and TRBJ1-2 for the parts outside the CDR3, the full variable domain is DGGITQSPKYLFRKEGQNVTLSCEQNLNHDAMYWYRQDPGQGLRLIYYSQIVNDFQKGDIAEGYSVSREKKESFPLTVTSAQKNPTAFYLCASSAAAGGSLSNYGYTFGSGTRLTVV.

V usage is TRBV5-1 and J usage is TRBJ1-3; no definite D call. CDR3 length equals 13 residues. Between the trimmed V and J ends, which lost 0 bases and 4 bases, there was a span of 5 bases. CDR1 is SGHRS, CDR2 YFSETQ, per germline. The CDR3 region is CASSLGLGNTIYF. CDR3 nucleotides: TGCGCCAGCAGCTTGGGGCTCGGAAACACCATATATTTT.

The chain uses TRBV10-3 and TRBJ1-3, with D unresolved. The CDR3 runs 18 residues. Trimming stripped 5 bases from V and 2 bases from J, with 22 bases between. Germline V gene sequence: CDR1 ENHRY, CDR2 SYGVKD. For the CDR3, the DNA is TGTGCCATCAGTAAAATCTCGGAAGGAGGGCCCGCTGGAAACACCATATATTTT. Translating it yields CAISKISEGGPAGNTIYF.